A selection of T cell receptor beta chains follows, all from one sample in a study of T-cell reconstitution after alpha-beta-depleted transplantation in children. TCRdb reanalysed the PCR reads using MiXCR and keeps one entry per CDR3 protein. The table shows almost 400,000 distinct CDR3 sequences, with about 20% occurring only once. Sequences were derived from PBMCs from the stem cell graft donor, sampled from the stem cell graft. The receptors originated from a human donor who donated a stem cell graft to a child with acute myeloid leukemia. Both conserved end residues are part of each CDR3. The D gene is left open where the match is weak. A clone size is listed for some rows: how often the clone was seen (once, few, many), or a class if it is expanded.

j_gene: TRBJ1-1; d_gene: TRBD1; abundance: NA; v_gene: TRBV25-1; CDR3nt: TGTGCCAGCAGTGAAGGGACAGGGGCGTACACTGAAGCTTTCTTT; CDR3aa: CASSEGTGAYTEAFF
j_gene: TRBJ2-3; d_gene: NA; abundance: few; v_gene: TRBV7-3; CDR3nt: TGTGCCAGCAGCGCTGATCGGGCTGAGACAGATACGCAGTATTTT; CDR3aa: CASSADRAETDTQYF
j_gene: TRBJ2-1; d_gene: NA; abundance: NA; v_gene: TRBV6-1; CDR3nt: TGTGCCAGCAGTGGTCCTTTGATGGGAGCCCACTACAATGAGCAGTTCTTC; CDR3aa: CASSGPLMGAHYNEQFF
j_gene: TRBJ2-5; d_gene: TRBD1; abundance: NA; v_gene: TRBV27; CDR3nt: TGTGCCAGCAGTCGAAGGGACAGGGGTCAGACCCAGTACTTC; CDR3aa: CASSRRDRGQTQYF
j_gene: TRBJ2-7; d_gene: NA; abundance: NA; v_gene: TRBV4-2; CDR3nt: TGTGCCAGCAGCCAAGAATCCCAGGCCGAGCAGTACTTC; CDR3aa: CASSQESQAEQYF
j_gene: TRBJ1-5; d_gene: TRBD1; abundance: NA; v_gene: TRBV5-6; CDR3nt: TGTGCCAGCAGTATAGGGGGCCGGAATCAGCCCCAGCATTTT; CDR3aa: CASSIGGRNQPQHF
j_gene: TRBJ2-5; d_gene: NA; abundance: NA; v_gene: TRBV4-2; CDR3nt: TGTGCCAGCAGCCAAGATAGGTCCGACGGGGGGACCCAGTACTTC; CDR3aa: CASSQDRSDGGTQYF
j_gene: TRBJ1-1; d_gene: NA; abundance: few; v_gene: TRBV4-2; CDR3nt: TGTGCCAGCAGCCAAATCGACAGCTATTCGATGAACACTGAAGCTTTCTTT; CDR3aa: CASSQIDSYSMNTEAFF
j_gene: TRBJ1-1; d_gene: TRBD1; abundance: few; v_gene: TRBV12-3/TRBV12-4; CDR3nt: TGTGCCAGCAGTCGGCAGGGGGCAACTGAAGCTTTCTTT; CDR3aa: CASSRQGATEAFF
j_gene: TRBJ2-3; d_gene: TRBD2; abundance: NA; v_gene: TRBV20-1; CDR3nt: TGCAGTCTCCCTCGTGGGACTAGCGGGTCTGGGGATACGCAGTATTTT; CDR3aa: CSLPRGTSGSGDTQYF
j_gene: TRBJ2-1; d_gene: TRBD2; abundance: NA; v_gene: TRBV7-2; CDR3nt: TGTGCCAGCAGCTTAGTAGGCGGGAGTAGAAATGAGCAGTTCTTC; CDR3aa: CASSLVGGSRNEQFF
j_gene: TRBJ2-7; d_gene: NA; abundance: few; v_gene: TRBV5-5; CDR3nt: TGTGCCAGCAGCTGGCCGGGATCCGGAGAGCAGTACTTC; CDR3aa: CASSWPGSGEQYF
j_gene: TRBJ1-3; d_gene: NA; abundance: NA; v_gene: TRBV5-1; CDR3nt: TGCGCCAGCAGCCCGAGGGAAGGAAACACCATATATTTT; CDR3aa: CASSPREGNTIYF
j_gene: TRBJ2-2; d_gene: NA; abundance: many; v_gene: TRBV12-3/TRBV12-4; CDR3nt: TGTGCCAGCAGTTTTAGAGTAGCCGGGGAGCTGTTTTTT; CDR3aa: CASSFRVAGELFF
j_gene: TRBJ2-1; d_gene: NA; abundance: many; v_gene: TRBV20-1; CDR3nt: TGCAGTGCTAAGGTCCCCAACTCCTACAATGAGCAGTTCTTC; CDR3aa: CSAKVPNSYNEQFF
j_gene: TRBJ2-7; d_gene: TRBD1; abundance: many; v_gene: TRBV7-9; CDR3nt: TGTGCCAGCAGCGCAGCCGGACAGGATAGCTCCTACGAGCAGTACTTC; CDR3aa: CASSAAGQDSSYEQYF